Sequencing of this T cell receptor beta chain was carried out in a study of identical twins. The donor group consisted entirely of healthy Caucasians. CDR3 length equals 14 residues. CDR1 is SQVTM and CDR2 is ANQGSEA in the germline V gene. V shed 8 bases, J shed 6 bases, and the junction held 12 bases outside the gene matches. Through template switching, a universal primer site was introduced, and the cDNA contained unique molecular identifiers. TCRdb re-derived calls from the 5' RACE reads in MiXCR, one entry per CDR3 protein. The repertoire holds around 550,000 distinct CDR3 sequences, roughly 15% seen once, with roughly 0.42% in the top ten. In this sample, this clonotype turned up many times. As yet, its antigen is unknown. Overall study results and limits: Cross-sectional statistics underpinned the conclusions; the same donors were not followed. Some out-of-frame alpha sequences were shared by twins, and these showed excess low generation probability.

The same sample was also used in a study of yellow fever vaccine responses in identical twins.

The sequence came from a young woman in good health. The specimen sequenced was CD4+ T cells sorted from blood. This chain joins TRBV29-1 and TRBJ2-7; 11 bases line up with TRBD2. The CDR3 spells CSCSRPGTSGEQYF. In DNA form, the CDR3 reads TGCAGCTGTTCTCGACCCGGGACTAGCGGCGAGCAGTACTTC.